This T cell receptor beta chain was documented in a study of T cell responses to AZD1222 COVID-19 vaccine. Study information: Whether given at about 4 or about 12 weeks, second doses were pooled. Study findings and constraints: White British people made up most donors, females outnumbered males, and clonal diversity was possibly underestimated. Repertoires were obtained solely post-peak T cell response. Variant regions that are unmutated are reportedly the target of nearly half of spike-specific TCRs.

Germline lookup yields CDR1 KGHDR and CDR2 SFDVKD. After removal of 7 bases from V and 2 bases from J, the junction contained 3 bases not matched to a gene. The CDR3 is 14 amino acids. The method was immunoSEQ multiplex PCR; TCRdb's version includes in-frame clones alone and lacks a portion of them. The table lists about 170,000 clones, more than 90% of them singletons. As concerns this clone: Antigen: not known.

The chain couples TRBV24-1 to TRBJ1-3; 8 bases fit TRBD1. The receptor's source is an adult in good health. This sample comprised peripheral blood, obtained on day 0 of AZD1222 vaccination. The CDR3 is CATSLQGAGNTIYF. For the CDR3, the DNA is TGTGCCACCAGCCTACAGGGGGCTGGAAACACCATATATTTT.